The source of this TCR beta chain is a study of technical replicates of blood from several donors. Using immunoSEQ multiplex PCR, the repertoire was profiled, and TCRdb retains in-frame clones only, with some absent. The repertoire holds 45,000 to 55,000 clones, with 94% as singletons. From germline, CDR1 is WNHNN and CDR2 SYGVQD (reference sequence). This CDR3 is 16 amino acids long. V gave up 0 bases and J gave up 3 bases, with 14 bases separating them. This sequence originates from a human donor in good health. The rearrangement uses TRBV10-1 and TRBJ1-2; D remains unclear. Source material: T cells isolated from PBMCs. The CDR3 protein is CASSESTRGSYYGYTF. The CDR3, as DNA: TGCGCCAGCAGTGAGTCGACTCGCGGGTCTTACTATGGCTACACCTTC.